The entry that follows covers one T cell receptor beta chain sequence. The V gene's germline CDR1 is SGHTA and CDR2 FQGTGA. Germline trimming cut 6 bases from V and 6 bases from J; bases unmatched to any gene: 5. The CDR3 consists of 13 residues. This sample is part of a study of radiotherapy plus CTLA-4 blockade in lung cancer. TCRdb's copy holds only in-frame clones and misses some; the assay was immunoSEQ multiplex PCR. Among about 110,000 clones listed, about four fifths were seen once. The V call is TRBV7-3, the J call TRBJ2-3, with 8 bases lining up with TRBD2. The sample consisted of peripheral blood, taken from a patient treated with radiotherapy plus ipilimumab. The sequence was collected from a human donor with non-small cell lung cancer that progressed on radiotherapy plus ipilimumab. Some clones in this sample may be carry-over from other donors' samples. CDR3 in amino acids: CASSSSGGDTQYF. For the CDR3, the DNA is TGTGCCAGCAGTTCCAGCGGGGGTGATACGCAGTATTTT.